This TCR beta chain derives from a study of control samples from healthy donors and cancer patients. This table comes from immunoSEQ multiplex PCR, and its TCRdb copy is limited to in-frame clones, with some not included. The table lists approximately 100,000 clones, roughly 92% of them singletons. This clone was seen just once. The CDR3 contains 14 residues. V was trimmed by 5 bases and J by 2 bases, leaving 10 bases between them. Germline assignment: CDR1 MNHEY and CDR2 SMNVEV (reference sequence). The origin of this receptor is a human donor in good health. The donor label of this sample is uncertain. This chain uses TRBV27 with TRBJ2-1; D gene uncertain. Input material: blood. The CDR3 bases are TGTGCCAGCAGTCCCCCCCGGCCCTACAATGAGCAGTTCTTC. Its translation: CASSPPRPYNEQFF.